Listed below are T cell receptor beta chains from one sample, sequenced in a study of human T cells and chemical hapten exposure. TCRdb fed the RACE reads into MiXCR, producing one record per CDR3 protein. The sample includes around 100,000 distinct CDR3 sequences, approximately 11% of them seen just once. The sample was whole blood, taken in connection with sensitization to the hapten diphenylcyclopropenone (DPC). The receptors originated from a woman aged 40 to 49 with alopecia areata. Some clones in this sample may be carry-over from other donors' samples. Each CDR3 is given with its conserved first and last residue. Fields, in order: J gene, V gene, clone size, D gene, CDR3 protein, CDR3 DNA. D genes are given only for firm matches. The listing skips clone size in some rows; elsewhere it reads once, few, many or a size class.

j_call: TRBJ2-5
v_call: TRBV12-3/TRBV12-4
clone_size: few
d_call: NA
cdr3_aa: CASSQTEGKETQYF
cdr3_nt: TGTGCCAGCAGCCAAACCGAAGGGAAAGAGACCCAGTACTTC

j_call: TRBJ2-7
v_call: TRBV6-1
clone_size: many
d_call: NA
cdr3_aa: CASARRGEQYF
cdr3_nt: TGTGCCAGCGCCAGGAGGGGCGAGCAGTACTTC

j_call: TRBJ1-2
v_call: TRBV2
clone_size: few
d_call: NA
cdr3_aa: CASSGGAYGYTF
cdr3_nt: TGTGCCAGCAGTGGGGGGGCCTATGGCTACACCTTC

j_call: TRBJ2-2
v_call: TRBV20-1
clone_size: NA
d_call: NA
cdr3_aa: CSARDHLTSRVFTGELFF
cdr3_nt: TGCAGTGCTAGAGATCACCTCACCTCGAGGGTTTTCACCGGGGAGCTGTTTTTT

j_call: TRBJ2-1
v_call: TRBV27
clone_size: few
d_call: NA
cdr3_aa: CASSLSGDLYNEQFF
cdr3_nt: TGTGCCAGCAGTTTGAGCGGAGACCTTTACAATGAGCAGTTCTTC

j_call: TRBJ2-3
v_call: TRBV7-2
clone_size: few
d_call: NA
cdr3_aa: CASSLASRITDTQYF
cdr3_nt: TGTGCCAGCAGCTTAGCGTCCCGGATCACAGATACGCAGTATTTT

j_call: TRBJ2-5
v_call: TRBV2
clone_size: few
d_call: TRBD2
cdr3_aa: CASRRGLAGIETQYF
cdr3_nt: TGTGCCAGCAGGCGGGGACTAGCGGGAATAGAGACCCAGTACTTC

j_call: TRBJ2-7
v_call: TRBV20-1
clone_size: many
d_call: TRBD2
cdr3_aa: CSARRLAGYYEQYF
cdr3_nt: TGCAGTGCTCGCCGTTTAGCGGGGTACTACGAGCAGTACTTC

j_call: TRBJ1-3
v_call: TRBV12-3/TRBV12-4
clone_size: many
d_call: NA
cdr3_aa: CASSSSGGTNTIYF
cdr3_nt: TGTGCCAGCAGCTCAAGCGGGGGTACAAACACCATATATTTT

j_call: TRBJ1-1
v_call: TRBV6-2/TRBV6-3
clone_size: few
d_call: TRBD1
cdr3_aa: CASSYAGGAGTEAFF
cdr3_nt: TGTGCCAGCAGTTACGCAGGGGGCGCCGGCACTGAAGCTTTCTTT

j_call: TRBJ2-7
v_call: TRBV29-1
clone_size: NA
d_call: NA
cdr3_aa: CSVVDPRAAYERYF
cdr3_nt: TGCAGCGTTGTGGATCCCAGGGCAGCCTACGAGCGGTACTTC

j_call: TRBJ2-3
v_call: TRBV6-2/TRBV6-3
clone_size: few
d_call: NA
cdr3_aa: CASSPGGWARTDTQYF
cdr3_nt: TGTGCCAGCAGTCCTGGGGGTTGGGCCCGCACAGATACGCAGTATTTT

j_call: TRBJ2-1
v_call: TRBV3-1
clone_size: many
d_call: NA
cdr3_aa: CASSPKTRGRGDEQFF
cdr3_nt: TGTGCCAGCAGCCCCAAGACTAGGGGGAGGGGCGATGAGCAGTTCTTC

j_call: TRBJ2-6
v_call: TRBV6-5
clone_size: NA
d_call: NA
cdr3_aa: CASTTGSPSGANVLTF
cdr3_nt: TGTGCCAGCACCACGGGTAGCCCCTCTGGGGCCAACGTCCTGACTTTC

j_call: TRBJ1-5
v_call: TRBV20-1
clone_size: NA
d_call: NA
cdr3_aa: CSARTGNQPQHF
cdr3_nt: TGCAGTGCAAGGACAGGCAATCAGCCCCAGCATTTT

j_call: TRBJ1-1
v_call: TRBV4-3
clone_size: many
d_call: NA
cdr3_aa: CASSQDQRNTEAFF
cdr3_nt: TGCGCCAGCAGCCAAGATCAGCGGAACACTGAAGCTTTCTTT

j_call: TRBJ2-2
v_call: TRBV7-2
clone_size: NA
d_call: TRBD2
cdr3_aa: CASSQGVSGRGELFF
cdr3_nt: TGTGCCAGCAGCCAGGGGGTTAGCGGGAGAGGGGAGCTGTTTTTT

j_call: TRBJ2-1
v_call: TRBV28
clone_size: NA
d_call: NA
cdr3_aa: CASSGPADWWEQFF
cdr3_nt: TGTGCCAGCAGTGGACCAGCGGACTGGTGGGAGCAGTTCTTC

j_call: TRBJ2-5
v_call: TRBV7-3
clone_size: NA
d_call: NA
cdr3_aa: CASSASYQETQYF
cdr3_nt: TGTGCCAGCAGCGCCTCGTACCAAGAGACCCAGTACTTC

j_call: TRBJ2-1
v_call: TRBV19
clone_size: few
d_call: TRBD1
cdr3_aa: CASSPRSTGINHNEQFF
cdr3_nt: TGTGCCAGTAGTCCTCGCTCGACAGGGATCAACCACAATGAGCAGTTCTTC

j_call: TRBJ2-3
v_call: TRBV5-1
clone_size: few
d_call: TRBD1
cdr3_aa: CASSTGQGATDTQYF
cdr3_nt: TGCGCCAGCAGCACCGGACAGGGGGCGACAGATACGCAGTATTTT

j_call: TRBJ2-3
v_call: TRBV20-1
clone_size: few
d_call: TRBD2
cdr3_aa: CSARPASGRGTDTQYF
cdr3_nt: TGCAGTGCCCGCCCAGCCTCAGGGAGGGGTACAGATACGCAGTATTTT

j_call: TRBJ2-7
v_call: TRBV28
clone_size: many
d_call: NA
cdr3_aa: CASSLSLGPYEQYF
cdr3_nt: TGTGCCAGCAGTTTGAGTTTAGGGCCCTACGAGCAGTACTTC

j_call: TRBJ2-3
v_call: TRBV6-4
clone_size: many
d_call: NA
cdr3_aa: CASSPQGTDTQYF
cdr3_nt: TGTGCCAGCAGTCCCCAGGGCACAGATACGCAGTATTTT

j_call: TRBJ1-5
v_call: TRBV10-3
clone_size: NA
d_call: TRBD1
cdr3_aa: CAISPGQPNQPQHF
cdr3_nt: TGTGCCATCAGCCCGGGACAGCCCAATCAGCCCCAGCATTTT